Below, 27 T cell receptor beta chains from the same sample are listed, as sequenced in a study of blood T cell repertoires in COVID-19. Produced via immunoSEQ multiplex PCR; TCRdb's table is partial and in-frame only. Here the sample spans over 120,000 clones, about 85% being singletons. What was sequenced was peripheral blood. Source of these receptors: a human donor with acute or convalescent COVID-19. The donor label of this sample is uncertain.

This chain connects TRBV7-6 to TRBJ1-1; D unclear. CDR1 and CDR2 from the germline V gene are SGHVS and FNYEAQ. The CDR3 runs 13 residues. V lost 5 bases, J lost 6 bases, and 13 bases lay in between. This CDR3 reads CASSTREFSEAFF. The CDR3 DNA sequence: TGTGCCAGCAGCACTAGAGAGTTTTCTGAAGCTTTCTTT.

The chain recombines TRBV2 with TRBJ1-1; D gene uncertain. The CDR3 has 12 amino acids. Germline V gene data show CDR1 as SNHLY and CDR2 as FYNNEI. V was cut by 5 bases and J by 6 bases, with 10 bases left in between. This chain's CDR3 is CASSHDSSEAFF. The CDR3 DNA sequence: TGTGCCAGCAGTCATGACTCCTCTGAAGCTTTCTTT.

The chain couples TRBV24-1 to TRBJ1-5; possible D gene TRBD1, 5 bases. Trimming cost V 8 bases and J 0 bases, with 7 bases left between them. The germline gives CDR1 KGHDR, CDR2 SFDVKD. The length of the CDR3 is 13 residues. The CDR3 DNA sequence: TGTGCCACCAACCAGGGTAGCAATCAGCCCCAGCATTTT. Amino acid sequence: CATNQGSNQPQHF.

The CDR3 is CASSQVSGQANTEAFF. As DNA, the CDR3 is TGTGCCAGCAGCCAAGTATCCGGACAGGCGAACACTGAAGCTTTCTTT. This sequence joins TRBV4-2 and TRBJ1-1; 7 nucleotides align to TRBD1. V was clipped by 1 base and J by 1 base; unmatched bases: 6. CDR3 length: 16 residues. From germline, CDR1 is LGHNA and CDR2 YNFKEQ.

The V call is TRBV9, the J call TRBJ1-1; D might be TRBD1 (5 bases). Trimming stripped 3 bases from V and 2 bases from J, with 11 bases between. Germline V lookup: CDR1 SGDLS, CDR2 YYNGEE. This CDR3 comprises 14 residues. In nucleotides, the CDR3 is TGTGCCAGCAGCGGACGGGGGGGAAACACTGAAGCTTTCTTT. Translating gives CASSGRGGNTEAFF.

This clone came up once. V and J are TRBV7-3 and TRBJ2-1; the match to TRBD2 covers 9 bases. The length of the CDR3 is 14 residues. The V and J ends lost 3 bases and 5 bases, in that order; junction bases with no gene match: 2. Germline lookup yields CDR1 SGHTA and CDR2 FQGTGA. The CDR3 here is CASSFAGGDNEQFF. The DNA for the CDR3 is TGTGCCAGCAGCTTTGCGGGAGGGGACAATGAGCAGTTCTTC.

For this clone: Other DNA sequences in the same sample also yield this CDR3. This chain connects TRBV18 to TRBJ1-4; TRBD1 matches at 8 bases. V dropped 3 bases and J dropped 6; count of bases not matched to a gene: 6. The CDR3 has 15 amino acids. Germline-derived CDR1 and CDR2 are KGHSH and LQKENI. CDR3 DNA: TGTGCCAGCTCACCCGGACAGGGCGGGTATGAAAAACTGTTTTTT. Translating it yields CASSPGQGGYEKLFF.

This clone has a single count. The chain combines TRBV6-5 with TRBJ1-2, with D hard to call. CDR1 is MNHEY and CDR2 is SVGAGI in the germline V gene. The CDR3 extends over 15 amino acids. V was shortened by 5 bases and J by 4 bases, with 17 bases between the two germline ends. The CDR3 nucleotides read TGTGCCAGCAGTAAAAGCGGCTACGACGGCTATGGCTACACCTTC. Encoded protein: CASSKSGYDGYGYTF.

The V call is TRBV10-1, the J call TRBJ1-2; 8 bases map to TRBD1. The trim removed 6 bases at V and 8 bases at J, leaving 14 bases unmatched. This CDR3 region has 15 residues. The germline gives CDR1 WNHNN, CDR2 SYGVQD (reference sequence). The CDR3 region has the DNA TGCGCCAGCAGCCCCCAAGGACAGGGTAGCGGGGGCTACACCTTC. Amino acid sequence: CASSPQGQGSGGYTF.

This clone showed up just a few times. The CDR3 loop is CASSRLGEGYTEAFF. The CDR3 coding sequence is TGTGCCAGCTCCCGGCTAGGGGAGGGGTACACTGAAGCTTTCTTT. The chain has TRBV18 and TRBJ1-1; perhaps TRBD1 as D (5 bases). Germline CDR1 KGHSH, CDR2 LQKENI. V was clipped by 6 bases and J by 3 bases, with 17 bases between them. This CDR3 region has 15 residues.

V usage is TRBV7-6 and J usage is TRBJ1-6; 8 nucleotides line up with TRBD1. The V gene end was trimmed by 5 bases and the J gene end by 10 bases; junction bases not matched to a gene: 10. Germline assignment: CDR1 SGHVS and CDR2 FNYEAQ. CDR3 length: 15 amino acids. The CDR3 sequence is CASSPRTGTFSPLHF. In nucleotides, the CDR3 is TGTGCCAGCAGCCCCCGGACAGGGACTTTCTCACCCCTCCACTTT.

Remarks on this clone: The DNA is left out, because the CDR3 cannot be placed on it with certainty; the CDR3 is given as TCRdb lists it. This chain links TRBV7-9 with TRBJ1-1. CDR1 and CDR2 from the germline V gene are SEHNR and FQNEAQ (reference sequence). The CDR3 totals 16 residues, both ends included. This CDR3 is CASSFGSGGSDTEAFF.

This chain uses TRBV7-2 with TRBJ2-7; D possibly corresponds to TRBD2 (7 bases). There are 14 residues in the CDR3. Germline CDR1 SGHTA, CDR2 FQGNSA. Deletions cut 8 bases from V and 5 bases from J, with 19 bases between. CDR3 in DNA: TGTGCCAGCGGAACCGGGGGGCCCGTGGACGAGCAGTACTTC. Encoded protein: CASGTGGPVDEQYF.

The chain links TRBV11-2 to TRBJ2-1; TRBD1 is a possible D gene (5 bases). CDR3 length equals 16 residues. In germline, CDR1 is SGHAT, CDR2 FQNNGV. Trimming removed 3 bases from V and 0 bases from J, with 12 bases in between. This CDR3 is CASSFQGFSSYNEQFF. CDR3 in DNA: TGTGCCAGCAGCTTCCAGGGTTTTAGCTCCTACAATGAGCAGTTCTTC.

The chain combines TRBV5-4 with TRBJ2-4; 8 nucleotides agree with TRBD1. This CDR3 is built from 16 residues. V gave up 3 bases and J gave up 0 bases; unmatched junction bases: 5. Germline V gives CDR1 SGHNT, CDR2 YYREEE (reference sequence). CDR3 nucleotide sequence: TGTGCCAGCAGCTCGCAGGGGGCGGTAGCCAAAAACATTCAGTACTTC. This encodes CASSSQGAVAKNIQYF.

The chain employs TRBV4-3 and TRBJ1-3, with D hard to call. Trimming left V 0 bases short and J 4 bases short, with 13 bases between. The CDR3 loop spans 16 amino acids. The V gene's germline CDR1 is LGHNA and CDR2 YSLEER. The CDR3 DNA sequence: TGCGCCAGCAGCCAAGATCGGACTATTCCCGGAAACACCATATATTTT. Protein: CASSQDRTIPGNTIYF.

The chain uses TRBV14 and TRBJ2-3; D is unclear. The CDR3 consists of 13 residues. Germline CDR1 SGHDN, CDR2 FVKESK. The germline V and J ends were trimmed by 3 bases and 2 bases, with 6 bases remaining between them. The CDR3: CASSQRLTDTQYF. In DNA form, the CDR3 reads TGTGCCAGCAGCCAGCGTCTCACAGATACGCAGTATTTT. The full variable domain, completed using reference TRBV14 and TRBJ2-3, is EAGVTQFPSHSVIEKGQTVTLRCDPISGHDNLYWYRRVMGKEIKFLLHFVKESKQDESGMPNNRFLAERTGGTYSTLKVQPAELEDSGVYFCASSQRLTDTQYFGPGTRLTVL.

The J gene is TRBJ1-5, the V gene TRBV30; the match to TRBD1 covers 7 bases. The CDR3 is 13 residues long. Trimming took 2 bases from V and 6 from J; bases not matched to a gene: 4. Germline V gene sequence: CDR1 GTSNPN, CDR2 SVGIG (reference sequence). CDR3 nucleotide sequence: TGTGCCTGGAGTCAGGCAGGGGGTCAGCCCCAGCATTTT. It translates to CAWSQAGGQPQHF.

The V gene is TRBV24-1, the J gene TRBJ2-7; TRBD1 matches 11 bases. Germline V gives CDR1 KGHDR, CDR2 SFDVKD. Losses at the gene ends were 5 bases for V and 1 base for J; bases not matched to a gene: 3. CDR3 size: 15 residues. The CDR3 DNA reads TGTGCCACCAGTGGCGGGACAGGGGGATCCTACGAGCAGTACTTC. It translates to CATSGGTGGSYEQYF.

The chain links TRBV5-1 to TRBJ2-1, with 10 bases identical to TRBD1. From germline, CDR1 is SGHRS and CDR2 YFSETQ. V lost 4 bases to trimming and J lost 8 bases; unmatched junction nucleotides: 9. There are 15 residues in the CDR3. In DNA, the CDR3 is TGCGCCAGCAGCAAGGGACAGGGGCTAATAGATGAGCAGTTCTTC. It codes for CASSKGQGLIDEQFF.

The V gene is TRBV7-8, the J gene TRBJ2-2, with 7 bases that match TRBD1. Looked up from germline, CDR1 is SGHVS and CDR2 is FQNEAQ. This CDR3 spans 17 amino acids. Germline trimming cut 4 bases from V and 1 base from J; bases unmatched to any gene: 9. The chain's CDR3 is CASSSPPGQVNTGELFF. The CDR3 coding sequence is TGTGCCAGCAGCTCCCCACCCGGACAGGTGAACACCGGGGAGCTGTTTTTT.

This chain joins TRBV5-4 and TRBJ2-3, with TRBD1 matching over 9 bases. The germline gives CDR1 SGHNT, CDR2 YYREEE (reference sequence). V lost 4 bases and J lost 1; bases outside the gene matches: 4. There are 15 residues in the CDR3. CDR3 sequence (DNA): TGTGCCAGCAGCATCCGGGACAGGGGCACAGATACGCAGTATTTT. Its translation is CASSIRDRGTDTQYF.

The chain is built from TRBV18 and TRBJ2-1, with D tentatively TRBD2 (6 bases). CDR1 KGHSH and CDR2 LQKENI come from the germline V gene. Trimming shortened V by 0 bases and J by 8 bases, and 11 bases separated the two germline ends. The CDR3 runs 14 residues. The CDR3 coding sequence is TGTGCCAGCTCACCACCGTCAGAGCGGGATGAGCAGTTCTTC. Translated, it gives CASSPPSERDEQFF.

This chain links TRBV5-4 with TRBJ2-7; D remains ambiguous. Trimming took off 4 bases at V and 3 bases at J, with 17 bases between the two ends. Germline CDR1 reads SGHNT; CDR2 reads YYREEE (reference sequence). The CDR3 consists of 15 residues. For the CDR3, the DNA is TGTGCCAGCAGCCCCCCCGTTCTTGCGGTCTACGAGCAGTACGTC. This codes for CASSPPVLAVYEQYV.

The rearrangement joins TRBV7-9 to TRBJ2-5, with 12 bases that match TRBD2. The V gene end was trimmed by 5 bases and the J gene end by 5 bases; junction bases not matched to a gene: 12. There are 17 residues in the CDR3. In germline, CDR1 is SEHNR, CDR2 FQNEAQ (reference sequence). The CDR3 sequence: CASSPGTSGYQGETQYF. The CDR3 nucleotides read TGTGCCAGCAGCCCCGGGACTAGCGGGTACCAGGGGGAGACCCAGTACTTC.

The count of this clone is one. V usage is TRBV3-1 (or the pseudogene TRBV3-2) and J usage is TRBJ1-6; maybe TRBD1 (6 bases). Trimming shortened V by 5 bases and J by 8 bases, and 19 bases separated the two germline ends. Germline CDR1 is LGHDT and CDR2 is YNNKEL (reference sequence). The CDR3 is 16 amino acids. CDR3 sequence: CASSYYTWEGDSPLHF. DNA of the CDR3: TGTGCCAGCAGCTATTATACTTGGGAGGGGGATTCACCCCTCCACTTT.

This clone was observed a few times. This chain uses TRBV4-1 with TRBJ2-3; D call uncertain. Germline-derived CDR1 and CDR2 are MGHRA and YSYEKL. CDR3 length: 13 amino acids. Trimming cost V 2 bases and J 1 base, with 4 bases left between them. CDR3 protein: CASSQPGTDTQYF. CDR3 in DNA: TGCGCCAGCAGCCAACCGGGCACAGATACGCAGTATTTT.